These 27 T cell receptor beta chains share one sample of origin, sequenced in a study of CD8 T cells in ankylosing spondylitis. TCRdb re-derived calls from the 5' RACE reads in MiXCR, one entry per CDR3 protein. The table includes about 140,000 distinct CDR3 sequences, 11% detected once. Sequenced sample: blood, either unsorted or a sorted T cell fraction (not recorded which). These TCRs come from a female donor with ankylosing spondylitis or in good health (not recorded which).

This clonotype was recorded a few times. This may come from a read error, since a much larger clone is one base off. This chain connects TRBV15 to TRBJ1-5; D might be TRBD1 (6 bases). CDR1 and CDR2 from the germline V gene are LNHNV and YYDKDF (reference sequence). There are 16 residues in the CDR3. The CDR3 DNA is TGTGCCGCCAGCACCTACAGGGACTATAGCAATCAGCCCCAGCATTTT. Residues: CAASTYRDYSNQPQHF.

The sample holds many counts of this clonotype. The chain employs TRBV27 and TRBJ2-7; TRBD2 is a possible D gene (6 bases). The V gene lost 7 bases and the J gene lost 3 bases, with 19 bases spanning the gap. CDR1 is MNHEY and CDR2 is SMNVEV in the germline V gene (reference sequence). The CDR3 is made up of 15 amino acids. The CDR3 coding sequence is TGTGCCAGCATCCTCTCGGGCTCGGGGGTCTACGAGCAGTACTTC. Residues: CASILSGSGVYEQYF.

In its sample, this clonotype ranks as medium-sized. The chain recombines TRBV6-5 with TRBJ1-2; 8 bases align to TRBD1. The CDR3 is 15 residues long. The germline V gene has CDR1 MNHEY and CDR2 SVGAGI. The junction had 12 bases not matched to a gene; V was cut back by 2 bases and J by 10 bases. CDR3 loop: CASSYRGTGARDYTF. CDR3 bases: TGTGCCAGCAGTTACCGTGGGACAGGCGCTCGAGACTACACCTTC.

This clonotype was seen just once. One end of the junction does not line up with germline, which may come from a read error. The chain recombines TRBV5-1 with TRBJ2-7; D gene ambiguous. CDR1 is SGHRS, CDR2 YFSETQ, per germline. The CDR3 spans 15 residues. In nucleotides, the CDR3 is TGCGCCACCAGCTTGGCCGGACCAACCTCCTACGAGCAGTACTTC. It yields the protein CATSLAGPTSYEQYF.

This clonotype was observed many times. The rearrangement uses TRBV6-2 or TRBV6-3 and TRBJ2-7; D perhaps matches TRBD1 (7 bases). The CDR3 totals 18 residues. Per the germline V gene, CDR1 is MNHEY and CDR2 is SVGEGT. Trimming removed 2 bases from V and 5 bases from J, with 25 bases in between. CDR3 in amino acids: CASSYPSRDSFAQDEQYF. CDR3 sequence (DNA): TGTGCCAGCAGTTACCCCTCGCGGGACAGTTTCGCACAGGACGAGCAGTACTTC.

This clonotype was counted many times. The gene calls are TRBV12-3 or TRBV12-4 and TRBJ1-5, with D perhaps TRBD1 (6 bases). The length of the CDR3 is 15 residues. Trimming took off 4 bases at V and 0 bases at J, with 10 bases between the two ends. CDR3 residues: CASSSRTVSNQPQHF. In DNA form, the CDR3 reads TGTGCCAGCAGTTCCCGGACAGTTAGCAATCAGCCCCAGCATTTT.

This clonotype was counted ten times or more. The CDR3 protein is CASSLSINYGYTF. The CDR3 region has the DNA TGTGCCAGCAGTTTGTCCATAAACTATGGCTACACCTTC. This sequence joins TRBV12-3 or TRBV12-4 and TRBJ1-2; D not certain. Trimming took 3 bases from V and 2 from J, leaving 7 bases between them. The CDR3 has 13 amino acids.

This clonotype was detected many times. This chain connects TRBV28 to TRBJ2-5; D is unresolved. Germline V lookup: CDR1 MDHEN, CDR2 SYDVKM. The CDR3 spans 11 residues. The V gene lost 8 bases and the J gene lost 5 bases, with 9 bases spanning the gap. The CDR3 reads CASAEKETQYF. The DNA for the CDR3 is TGTGCCAGCGCAGAGAAGGAGACCCAGTACTTC. The full variable domain, in which reference TRBV28 and TRBJ2-5 provide the parts outside the CDR3, is DVKVTQSSRYLVKRTGEKVFLECVQDMDHENMFWYRQDPGLGLRLIYFSYDVKMKEKGDIPEGYSVSREKKERFSLILESASTNQTSMYLCASAEKETQYFGPGTRLLVL.

The sample holds a few counts of this clonotype. The chain has TRBV7-2 and TRBJ1-1, with D unresolved. V lost 3 bases to trimming and J lost 4 bases, with 12 bases between them. CDR1 SGHTA and CDR2 FQGNSA come from the germline V gene. CDR3 length equals 14 residues. CDR3 region: CASSFAQFGTEAFF. The CDR3 coding sequence is TGTGCCAGCAGCTTCGCTCAGTTCGGCACTGAAGCTTTCTTT.

This clonotype was counted ten times or more. The rearrangement joins TRBV12-3 or TRBV12-4 to TRBJ1-5; 7 bases are a match to TRBD1. Trimming removed 1 base from V and 5 bases from J; junction bases left unmatched: 5. This CDR3 has 15 amino acids. CDR3 region: CASSLVDRAHQPQHF. The CDR3 nucleotides read TGTGCCAGCAGTTTAGTCGACAGGGCCCATCAGCCCCAGCATTTT.

This rearrangement joins TRBV30 to TRBJ1-6; no clear D gene. The V gene lost 5 bases and the J gene lost 0 bases, with 11 bases spanning the gap. Germline V CDR1 and CDR2: GTSNPN, SVGIG (reference sequence). This CDR3 region has 15 residues. CDR3: CAWGGKGSYNSPLHF. DNA for the CDR3: TGTGCCTGGGGTGGCAAGGGCTCCTATAATTCACCCCTCCACTTT.

This clonotype occurred many times. V gene TRBV12-3 or TRBV12-4 combines with J gene TRBJ1-2, with D possibly matching TRBD1 (6 bases). Trimming removed 3 bases from V and 4 bases from J, with 12 bases in between. This CDR3 contains 14 residues. CDR3 DNA sequence: TGTGCCAGCAGTTTCGGACAGCTTGGCTATGGCTACACCTTC. Amino acids: CASSFGQLGYGYTF.

This clonotype has a count of ten or more. This chain joins TRBV3-1 and TRBJ2-1; the match to TRBD2 covers 7 bases. CDR3 length: 13 residues. With 6 bases clipped from V and 10 bases from J, the junction kept 9 bases outside the gene matches. The germline CDR1 and CDR2 sequences are LGHDT and YNNKEL (reference sequence). Written as DNA, the CDR3 is TGTGCCAGCAGATTAGGACTAGGAGGCGAGCAGTTCTTC. Its protein product is CASRLGLGGEQFF.

This clonotype was seen at least ten times. The V gene is TRBV28, the J gene TRBJ1-6; D not certain. The germline V and J ends were trimmed by 3 bases and 9 bases, with 12 bases remaining between them. This CDR3 contains 14 residues. Germline loops: CDR1 MDHEN, CDR2 SYDVKM. The CDR3 nucleotides read TGTGCCAGCAGTTTTGAGACAAGTCGTTCACCCCTCCACTTT. Its translation is CASSFETSRSPLHF. Based on the CDR3 plus reference TRBV28 and TRBJ1-6, the full variable domain is DVKVTQSSRYLVKRTGEKVFLECVQDMDHENMFWYRQDPGLGLRLIYFSYDVKMKEKGDIPEGYSVSREKKERFSLILESASTNQTSMYLCASSFETSRSPLHFGNGTRLTVT.

This clonotype was seen only a few times. V is TRBV18 and J is TRBJ2-1; no clear D gene. Germline CDR1 and CDR2: KGHSH and LQKENI. Trimming removed 1 base from V and 9 bases from J, with 19 bases in between. The CDR3 spans 16 residues. The CDR3 DNA is TGTGCCAGCTCACCACAGGCCGTAGGGCAATCGGGTGAGCAGTTCTTC. Amino acid sequence: CASSPQAVGQSGEQFF. The variable domain in full, with the rest retrieved from reference TRBV18 and TRBJ2-1, is NAGVMQNPRHLVRRRGQEARLRCSPMKGHSHVYWYRQLPEEGLKFMVYLQKENIIDESGMPKERFSAEFPKEGPSILRIQQVVRGDSAAYFCASSPQAVGQSGEQFFGPGTRLTVL.

This clonotype was counted a few times. The genes are TRBV11-3 and TRBJ2-3; tentative D call: TRBD2 (6 bases). V lost 6 bases and J 2 bases, leaving 21 bases between the germline ends. Germline CDR1 reads SGHNT; CDR2 reads YENEEA. The CDR3 loop spans 17 amino acids. In DNA form, the CDR3 reads TGTGCCAGCAGACTTGGGGGGAGGATTCCACTCACAGATACGCAGTATTTT. This gives the protein CASRLGGRIPLTDTQYF.

In this sample, this clonotype turned up many times. This chain links TRBV5-1 with TRBJ1-3; no clear D gene. Germline loops: CDR1 SGHRS, CDR2 YFSETQ. The germline V and J ends were trimmed by 4 bases and 2 bases, with 7 bases remaining between them. The CDR3 totals 13 residues. Here the CDR3 reads CASSEAPGNTIYF. The DNA of the CDR3 is TGCGCCAGCAGCGAGGCTCCTGGAAACACCATATATTTT.

This clonotype has ten or more counts. The V gene is TRBV30, the J gene TRBJ2-3, with 7 bases fitting TRBD2. Germline V lookup: CDR1 GTSNPN, CDR2 SVGIG (reference sequence). The ends lost 3 bases at V and 0 bases at J; junction bases unmatched: 6. The CDR3 contains 15 residues. CDR3 region: CAWRLGGTSTDTQYF. CDR3 nucleotide sequence: TGTGCCTGGAGGCTCGGGGGGACTAGCACAGATACGCAGTATTTT.

This clonotype was seen at least ten times. V usage is TRBV5-1 and J usage is TRBJ1-2; D is possibly TRBD1 (6 bases). There are 13 residues in the CDR3. Germline CDR1 reads SGHRS; CDR2 reads YFSETQ. V dropped 4 bases and J dropped 4 bases, with 11 bases sitting between them. For the CDR3, the DNA is TGCGCCAGCAGCACTGGACAGTTCTATGGCTACACCTTC. It is translated as CASSTGQFYGYTF.

Many counts were recorded for this clonotype. This CDR3 is CASSLRSDNTEAFF. The CDR3 nucleotides are TGCGCCAGCAGCTTGAGGTCCGATAATACTGAAGCTTTCTTT. The rearrangement links TRBV5-1 to TRBJ1-1; D call uncertain. The germline V gene has CDR1 SGHRS and CDR2 YFSETQ. V was clipped by 1 base and J by 5 bases, with 12 bases between them. The CDR3 consists of 14 residues.

In its sample, this clonotype was seen many times. This chain links TRBV5-1 with TRBJ1-6; D ambiguous. The CDR3 spans 13 residues. Germline lookup yields CDR1 SGHRS and CDR2 YFSETQ. V lost 6 bases to trimming and J lost 7 bases, with 11 bases between them. CDR3 sequence: CASTSDGNSPLHF. Written as DNA, the CDR3 is TGCGCCAGCACCTCGGACGGGAATTCACCCCTCCACTTT.

This clonotype was detected ten times or more. The rearrangement links TRBV5-5 to TRBJ2-2; D unclear. Between the trimmed V and J ends, which lost 0 bases and 6 bases, there was a span of 21 bases. This CDR3 has 18 amino acids. The germline CDR1 and CDR2 sequences are SGHKS and YYEKEE (reference sequence). The CDR3, as DNA: TGTGCCAGCAGCTTGGCCCCAACACCTGATGGTAGTGCCGGGGAGCTGTTTTTT. This codes for CASSLAPTPDGSAGELFF.

This clonotype came up many times. The gene calls are TRBV10-3 and TRBJ1-1; D might be TRBD1 (5 bases). This CDR3 has 17 amino acids. Germline V gene data show CDR1 as ENHRY and CDR2 as SYGVKD. V lost 4 bases and J 0 bases, leaving 18 bases between the germline ends. The CDR3 spells CAISAKRQSVLNTEAFF. The CDR3, as DNA: TGTGCCATCAGTGCAAAACGACAGTCCGTATTGAACACTGAAGCTTTCTTT.

This clonotype was seen at least ten times. The V and J genes are TRBV12-3 or TRBV12-4 and TRBJ1-6; the match to TRBD1 covers 11 bases. The V gene end was trimmed by 6 bases and the J gene end by 9 bases; junction bases not matched to a gene: 4. The CDR3 has 14 residues. CDR3 nucleotide sequence: TGTGCCAGCAGGGGACAGGGGGTTCGTTCACCCCTCCACTTT. Its protein is CASRGQGVRSPLHF.

This clonotype was observed at least ten times. The rearrangement links TRBV12-3 or TRBV12-4 to TRBJ2-2, with D possibly being TRBD2 (5 bases). V was shortened by 8 bases and J by 4 bases, with 17 bases between the two germline ends. There are 15 residues in the CDR3. CDR3 residues: CASLPRTVSTGELFF. The CDR3 nucleotides read TGTGCCAGCCTTCCCAGGACTGTTAGCACCGGGGAGCTGTTTTTT.

This clonotype was counted ten times or more. V and J are TRBV3-1 and TRBJ2-7; D is unresolved. V lost 5 bases to trimming and J lost 3 bases, with 14 bases between them. The length of the CDR3 is 14 residues. The germline V gene has CDR1 LGHDT and CDR2 YNNKEL (reference sequence). The CDR3 nucleotides are TGTGCCAGCAGCAGAAAGGACGGCCACTACGAGCAGTACTTC. This encodes CASSRKDGHYEQYF.

This chain links TRBV28 with TRBJ1-5; TRBD1 matches 7 bases. The V gene end was trimmed by 6 bases and the J gene end by 16 bases; junction bases not matched to a gene: 21. Per the germline V gene, CDR1 is MDHEN and CDR2 is SYDVKM. The CDR3 runs to 15 residues. The CDR3 coding sequence is TGTGCCAGCAGACCGCAGAGTACAGGGGCTGTTAACCAACATTTT. It codes for CASRPQSTGAVNQHF. Drawing the rest from reference TRBV28 and TRBJ1-5, the complete variable domain is DVKVTQSSRYLVKRTGEKVFLECVQDMDHENMFWYRQDPGLGLRLIYFSYDVKMKEKGDIPEGYSVSREKKERFSLILESASTNQTSMYLCASRPQSTGAVNQHFGDGTRLSIL.